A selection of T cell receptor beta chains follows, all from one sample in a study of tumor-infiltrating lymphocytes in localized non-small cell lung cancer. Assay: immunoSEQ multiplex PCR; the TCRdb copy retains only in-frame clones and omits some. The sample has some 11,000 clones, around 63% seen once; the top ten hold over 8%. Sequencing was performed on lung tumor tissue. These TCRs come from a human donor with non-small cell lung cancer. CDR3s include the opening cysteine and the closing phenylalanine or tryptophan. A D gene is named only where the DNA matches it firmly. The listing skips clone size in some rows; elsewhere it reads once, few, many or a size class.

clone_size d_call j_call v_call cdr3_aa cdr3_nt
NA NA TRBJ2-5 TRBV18 CASSPPRGVETQYF TGTGCCAGCTCACCCCCCCGGGGTGTGGAGACCCAGTACTTC
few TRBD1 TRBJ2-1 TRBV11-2 CASSANRGLSYNEQFF TGTGCCAGCAGCGCCAACAGGGGTTTGTCCTACAATGAGCAGTTCTTC
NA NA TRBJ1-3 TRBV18 CASSTTPVGNTIYF TGTGCCAGCTCTACCACGCCGGTTGGAAACACCATATATTTT
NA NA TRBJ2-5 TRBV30 CAWRRGGKETQYF TGTGCCTGGAGAAGGGGGGGAAAAGAGACCCAGTACTTC
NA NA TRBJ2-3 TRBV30 CAWEPGRRDTQYF TGTGCCTGGGAGCCGGGGCGTAGGGATACGCAGTACTTT
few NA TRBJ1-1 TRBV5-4 CASSLERTRGMNTEAFF TGTGCCAGCAGCTTGGAGAGAACCAGGGGAATGAACACTGAAGCTTTCTTT
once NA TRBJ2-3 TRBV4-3 CASSQGLTDTQYF TGCGCCAGCAGCCAAGGGCTAACAGATACGCAGTATTTT
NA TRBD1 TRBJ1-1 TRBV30 CAWSPRTGEAFF TGTGCCTGGAGTCCACGGACAGGGGAGGCTTTCTTT
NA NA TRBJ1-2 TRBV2 CASNEQPYGYTF TGTGCCAGCAATGAGCAGCCGTATGGCTACACCTTC
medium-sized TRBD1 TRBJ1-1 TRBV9 CASSEHTDRETRNTEAFF TGTGCCAGCAGCGAACATACAGACAGGGAGACCAGGAACACTGAAGCTTTCTTT
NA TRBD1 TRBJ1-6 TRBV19 CASSIRGRGNSPLHF TGTGCCAGTAGTATAAGGGGGCGTGGGAATTCACCCCTCCACTTT
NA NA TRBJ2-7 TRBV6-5 CASSYSINAPYEQYF TGTGCCAGCAGTTACTCGATAAATGCCCCCTACGAGCAGTACTTC
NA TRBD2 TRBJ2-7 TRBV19 CASSLAGGPYEQYF TGTGCCAGTAGTTTGGCGGGAGGGCCTTACGAGCAGTACTTC
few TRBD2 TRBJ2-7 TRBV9 CASSPRGGPPYEQYF TGTGCCAGCAGCCCCCGGGGAGGGCCCCCCTACGAGCAGTACTTC
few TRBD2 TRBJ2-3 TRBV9 CASSVGGGLGLTDTQYF TGTGCCAGCAGCGTAGGGGGGGGACTAGGGCTCACAGATACGCAGTATTTT
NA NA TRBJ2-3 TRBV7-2 CASSFAGGPLTDTQYF TGTGCCAGCAGCTTCGCCGGCGGTCCCCTGACAGATACGCAGTATTTT
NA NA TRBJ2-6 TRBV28 CATLVWSSGANVLTF TGTGCCACCCTTGTCTGGAGCTCTGGGGCCAACGTCCTGACTTTC
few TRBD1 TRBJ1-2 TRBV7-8 CASSWTGVEGYTF TGTGCCAGCAGCTGGACAGGGGTTGAAGGCTACACCTTC
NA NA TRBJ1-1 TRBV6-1 CASRENGPNTEAFF TGTGCCAGCAGGGAAAATGGGCCAAACACTGAAGCTTTCTTT
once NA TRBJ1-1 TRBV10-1 CASSESGIAEAFF TGCGCCAGCAGTGAGTCAGGGATTGCTGAAGCTTTCTTT
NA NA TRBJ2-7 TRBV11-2 CASSLGVAYEQYF TGTGCCAGCAGCTTAGGGGTAGCTTACGAGCAGTACTTC
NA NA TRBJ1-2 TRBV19 CASSPTVSYGYTF TGTGCCAGTAGTCCTACAGTCTCTTATGGCTACACCTTC
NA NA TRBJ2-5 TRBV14 CASSQLLWQETQYF TGTGCCAGCAGCCAACTCCTCTGGCAAGAGACCCAGTACTTC
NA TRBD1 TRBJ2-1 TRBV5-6 CASSGTGGKHPYNEQFF TGTGCCAGCAGCGGAACAGGGGGCAAACACCCCTACAATGAGCAGTTCTTC
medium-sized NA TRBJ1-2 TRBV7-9 CASSLAGGTSHGYTF TGTGCCAGCAGCTTAGCGGGGGGCACAAGCCATGGCTACACCTTC
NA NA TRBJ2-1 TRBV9 CASSVGGQPYNEQFF TGTGCCAGCAGCGTAGGTGGACAGCCCTACAATGAGCAGTTCTTC
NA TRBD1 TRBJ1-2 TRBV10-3 CAISDTGESGYTF TGTGCCATCAGTGACACAGGGGAGTCTGGCTACACCTTC
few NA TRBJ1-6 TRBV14 CASSQVRARGDSPLHF TGTGCCAGCAGCCAAGTAAGGGCCAGGGGCGATTCACCCCTCCACTTT
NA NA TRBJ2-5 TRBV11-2 CASSSARRSGRGETQYF TGTGCCAGCAGCTCCGCCCGTAGGAGCGGCCGCGGGGAGACCCAGTACTTC
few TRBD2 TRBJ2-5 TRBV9 CASSVDSGRGETQYF TGTGCCAGCAGCGTAGATAGCGGGAGGGGAGAGACCCAGTACTTC
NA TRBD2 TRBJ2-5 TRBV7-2 CASSLGGLAGAMQETQYF TGTGCCAGCAGCTTAGGGGGACTAGCGGGGGCCATGCAAGAGACCCAGTACTTC
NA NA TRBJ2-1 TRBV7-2 CASRSSNEQFF TGTGCCAGCAGGTCTAGCAATGAGCAGTTCTTC
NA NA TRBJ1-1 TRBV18 CASSPGDTEAFF TGTGCCAGCTCACCAGGGGACACTGAAGCTTTCTTT
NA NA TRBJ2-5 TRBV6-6 CASSYSGLGETQYF TGTGCCAGCAGTTACTCGGGCCTGGGAGAGACCCAGTACTTC
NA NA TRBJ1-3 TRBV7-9 CASSLGVEANTIYF TGTGCCAGCAGCTTAGGGGTGGAAGCTAACACCATATATTTT
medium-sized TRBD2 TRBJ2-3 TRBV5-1 CASSPGLAADTQYF TGCGCCAGCAGCCCAGGACTAGCCGCAGATACGCAGTATTTT
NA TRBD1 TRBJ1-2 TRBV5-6 CASSPTGTAYGYTF TGTGCCAGCAGCCCCACCGGGACAGCCTATGGCTACACCTTC
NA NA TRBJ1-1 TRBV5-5 CASSLGVDVQNTEAFF TGTGCCAGCAGCTTGGGGGTGGACGTTCAGAACACTGAAGCTTTCTTT
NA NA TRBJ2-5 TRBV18 CASSPVEYTKTQYF TGTGCCAGCTCACCGGTAGAGTACACGAAGACCCAGTACTTC
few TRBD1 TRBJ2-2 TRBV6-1 CASSEAGQGAGELFF TGTGCCAGCAGTGAAGCGGGACAGGGGGCCGGGGAGCTGTTTTTT
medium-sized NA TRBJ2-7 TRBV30 CAWRLAGTQVVEQYF TGTGCCTGGAGGCTAGCCGGGACACAGGTTGTCGAGCAGTACTTC
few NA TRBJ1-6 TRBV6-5 CASSLQGAGEGSPLHF TGTGCCAGCAGTTTACAGGGCGCAGGGGAGGGTTCACCCCTCCACTTT
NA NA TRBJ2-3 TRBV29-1 CSVGARVSTDTQYF TGCAGCGTTGGGGCAAGGGTTAGCACAGATACGCAGTATTTT
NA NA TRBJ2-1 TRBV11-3 CASSLGRNEQFF TGTGCCAGCAGCTTAGGCCGCAATGAGCAGTTCTTC
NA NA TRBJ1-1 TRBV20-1 CSARERAVAFF TGCAGTGCTAGAGAGAGGGCGGTAGCTTTCTTT
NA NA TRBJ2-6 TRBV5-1 CASSQGGGSGANVLTF TGCGCCAGCAGCCAGGGCGGAGGGTCTGGGGCCAACGTCCTGACTTTC
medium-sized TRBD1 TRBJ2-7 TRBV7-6 CASSQGQVYEQYF TGTGCCAGCAGCCAGGGACAGGTCTACGAGCAGTACTTC
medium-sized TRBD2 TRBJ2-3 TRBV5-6 CASRYGGLAGVSTDTQYF TGTGCCAGCAGATATGGAGGCCTAGCGGGAGTTAGCACAGATACGCAGTATTTT
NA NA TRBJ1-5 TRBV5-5 CASSLSQGPNQPQHF TGTGCCAGCAGCTTGAGTCAGGGGCCGAATCAGCCCCAGCATTTT
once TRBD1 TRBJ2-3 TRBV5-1 CASSLTTGTGVSTDTQYF TGCGCCAGCAGCCTTACCACCGGGACAGGGGTTAGCACAGATACGCAGTATTTT
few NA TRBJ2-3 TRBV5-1 CASSLALGLDTQYF TGCGCCAGCAGCTTGGCTCTAGGTCTAGATACGCAGTATTTT
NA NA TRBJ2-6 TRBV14 CASSFPTEIGANVLTF TGTGCCAGCAGCTTCCCGACTGAGATTGGGGCCAACGTCCTGACTTTC